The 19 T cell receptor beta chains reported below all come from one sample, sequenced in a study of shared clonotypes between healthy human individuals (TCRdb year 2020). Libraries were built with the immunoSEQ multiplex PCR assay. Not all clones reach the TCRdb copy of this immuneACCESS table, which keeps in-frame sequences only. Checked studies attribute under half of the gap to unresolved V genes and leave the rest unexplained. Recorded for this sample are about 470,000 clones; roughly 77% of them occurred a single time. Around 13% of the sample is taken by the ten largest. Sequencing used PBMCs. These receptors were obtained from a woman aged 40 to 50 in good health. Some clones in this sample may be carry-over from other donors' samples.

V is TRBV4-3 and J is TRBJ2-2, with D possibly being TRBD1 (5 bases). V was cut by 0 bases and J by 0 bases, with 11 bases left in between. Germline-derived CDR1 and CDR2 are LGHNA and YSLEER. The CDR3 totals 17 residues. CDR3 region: CASSQDAPTANTGELFF. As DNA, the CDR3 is TGCGCCAGCAGCCAAGATGCCCCGACAGCGAACACCGGGGAGCTGTTTTTT.

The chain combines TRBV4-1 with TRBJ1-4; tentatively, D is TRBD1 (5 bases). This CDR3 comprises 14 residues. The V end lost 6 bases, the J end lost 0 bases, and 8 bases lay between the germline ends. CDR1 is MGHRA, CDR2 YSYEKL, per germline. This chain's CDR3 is CASSLTATNEKLFF. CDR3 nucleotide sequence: TGCGCCAGCAGTCTGACAGCAACTAATGAAAAACTGTTTTTT.

CDR3 loop: CASSLVGTSEETQYF. The CDR3 DNA sequence: TGTGCCAGCAGCTTAGTAGGGACAAGCGAAGAGACCCAGTACTTC. This rearrangement joins TRBV7-7 to TRBJ2-5; TRBD1 might be the D (6 bases). The V and J ends lost 1 base and 3 bases respectively, with 12 bases between them. The CDR3 has 15 residues. Germline V gene data show CDR1 as SSHAT and CDR2 as FNYEAQ (reference sequence).

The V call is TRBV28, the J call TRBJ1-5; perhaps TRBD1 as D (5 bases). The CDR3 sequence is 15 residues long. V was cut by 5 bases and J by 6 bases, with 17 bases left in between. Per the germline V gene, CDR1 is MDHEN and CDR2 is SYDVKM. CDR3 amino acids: CASSPQRGGRQPQHF. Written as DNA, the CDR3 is TGTGCCAGCAGTCCCCAGCGGGGGGGTCGTCAGCCCCAGCATTTT. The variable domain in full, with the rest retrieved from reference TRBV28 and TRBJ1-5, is DVKVTQSSRYLVKRTGEKVFLECVQDMDHENMFWYRQDPGLGLRLIYFSYDVKMKEKGDIPEGYSVSREKKERFSLILESASTNQTSMYLCASSPQRGGRQPQHFGDGTRLSIL.

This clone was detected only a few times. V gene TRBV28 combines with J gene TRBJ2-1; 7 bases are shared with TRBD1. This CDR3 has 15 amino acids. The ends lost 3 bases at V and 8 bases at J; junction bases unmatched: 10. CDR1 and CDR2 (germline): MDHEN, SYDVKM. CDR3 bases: TGTGCCAGCAGTTTGGGGGCAGGGGGTCCCCATGAGCAGTTCTTC. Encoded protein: CASSLGAGGPHEQFF. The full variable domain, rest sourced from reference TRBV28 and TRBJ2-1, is DVKVTQSSRYLVKRTGEKVFLECVQDMDHENMFWYRQDPGLGLRLIYFSYDVKMKEKGDIPEGYSVSREKKERFSLILESASTNQTSMYLCASSLGAGGPHEQFFGPGTRLTVL.

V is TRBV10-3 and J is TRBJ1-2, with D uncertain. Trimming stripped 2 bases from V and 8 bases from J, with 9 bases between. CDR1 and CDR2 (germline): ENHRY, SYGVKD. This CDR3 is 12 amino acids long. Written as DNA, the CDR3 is TGTGCCATCAGTGAGCGGGGATTGGGCTACACCTTC. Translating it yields CAISERGLGYTF.

CDR3 sequence reads: CASSPGTADYEQYF. DNA of the CDR3: TGTGCCAGCAGCCCCGGGACTGCTGACTACGAGCAGTACTTC. The chain combines TRBV9 with TRBJ2-7, with D tentatively TRBD2 (6 bases). The germline CDR1 and CDR2 sequences are SGDLS and YYNGEE. The CDR3 consists of 14 residues. V lost 4 bases to trimming and J lost 3 bases, with 14 bases between them. Supplemented by reference TRBV9 and TRBJ2-7, the full variable domain reads DSGVTQTPKHLITATGQRVTLRCSPRSGDLSVYWYQQSLDQGLQFLIQYYNGEERAKGNILERFSAQQFPDLHSELNLSSLELGDSALYFCASSPGTADYEQYFGPGTRLTVT.

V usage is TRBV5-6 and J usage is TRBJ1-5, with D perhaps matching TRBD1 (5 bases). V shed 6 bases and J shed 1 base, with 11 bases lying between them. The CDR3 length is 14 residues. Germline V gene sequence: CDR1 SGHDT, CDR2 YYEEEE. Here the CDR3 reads CASILQGSNQPQHF. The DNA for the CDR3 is TGTGCCAGCATTCTCCAGGGAAGCAATCAGCCCCAGCATTTT. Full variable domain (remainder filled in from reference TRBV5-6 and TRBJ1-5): DAGVTQSPTHLIKTRGQQVTLRCSPKSGHDTVSWYQQALGQGPQFIFQYYEEEERQRGNFPDRFSGHQFPNYSSELNVNALLLGDSALYLCASILQGSNQPQHFGDGTRLSIL.

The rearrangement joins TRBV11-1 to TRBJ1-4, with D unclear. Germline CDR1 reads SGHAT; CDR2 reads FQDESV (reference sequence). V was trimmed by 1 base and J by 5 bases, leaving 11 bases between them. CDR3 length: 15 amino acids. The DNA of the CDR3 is TGTGCCAGCAGCTTAGTTAGGCAGGAGAATGAAAAACTGTTTTTT. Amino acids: CASSLVRQENEKLFF.

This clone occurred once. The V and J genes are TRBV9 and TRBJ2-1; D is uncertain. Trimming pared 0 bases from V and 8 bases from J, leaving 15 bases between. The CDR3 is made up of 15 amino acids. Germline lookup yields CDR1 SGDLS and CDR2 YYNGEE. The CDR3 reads CASSVGARFADEQFF. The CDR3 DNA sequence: TGTGCCAGCAGCGTAGGGGCCCGATTCGCGGATGAGCAGTTCTTC.

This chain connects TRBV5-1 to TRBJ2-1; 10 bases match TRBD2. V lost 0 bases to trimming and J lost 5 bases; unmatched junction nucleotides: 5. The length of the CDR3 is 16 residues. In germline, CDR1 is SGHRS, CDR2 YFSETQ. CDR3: CASSLDSGRTNNEQFF. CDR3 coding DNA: TGCGCCAGCAGCTTGGATAGCGGGAGGACAAACAATGAGCAGTTCTTC.

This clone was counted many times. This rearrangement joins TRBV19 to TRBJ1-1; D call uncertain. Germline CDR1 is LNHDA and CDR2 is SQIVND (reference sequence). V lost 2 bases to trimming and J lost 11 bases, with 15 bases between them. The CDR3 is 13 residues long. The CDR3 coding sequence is TGTGCCAGTAGTATACCGCTAGCGGGTGAGGCTTTCTTT. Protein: CASSIPLAGEAFF. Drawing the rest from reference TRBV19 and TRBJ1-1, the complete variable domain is DGGITQSPKYLFRKEGQNVTLSCEQNLNHDAMYWYRQDPGQGLRLIYYSQIVNDFQKGDIAEGYSVSREKKESFPLTVTSAQKNPTAFYLCASSIPLAGEAFFGQGTRLTVV.

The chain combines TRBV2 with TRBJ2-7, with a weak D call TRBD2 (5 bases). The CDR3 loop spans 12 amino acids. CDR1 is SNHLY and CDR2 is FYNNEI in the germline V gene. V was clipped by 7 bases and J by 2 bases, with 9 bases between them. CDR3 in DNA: TGTGCCAGCATGAGGGTAACCTACGAGCAGTACTTC. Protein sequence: CASMRVTYEQYF.

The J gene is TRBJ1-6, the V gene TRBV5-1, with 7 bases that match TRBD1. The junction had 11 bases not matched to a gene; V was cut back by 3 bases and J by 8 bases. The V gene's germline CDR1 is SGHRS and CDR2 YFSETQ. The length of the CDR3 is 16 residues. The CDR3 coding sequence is TGCGCCAGCAGCTATAGCCCCACAGGGGAAGATTCACCCCTCCACTTT. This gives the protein CASSYSPTGEDSPLHF.

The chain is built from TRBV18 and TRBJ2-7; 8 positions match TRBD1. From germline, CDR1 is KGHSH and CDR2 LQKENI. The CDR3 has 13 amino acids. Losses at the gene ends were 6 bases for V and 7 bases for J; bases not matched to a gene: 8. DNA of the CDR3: TGTGCCAGCTCCCGTAGACAGGGGCTGGAGCAGTACTTC. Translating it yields CASSRRQGLEQYF. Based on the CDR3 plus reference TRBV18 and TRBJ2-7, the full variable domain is NAGVMQNPRHLVRRRGQEARLRCSPMKGHSHVYWYRQLPEEGLKFMVYLQKENIIDESGMPKERFSAEFPKEGPSILRIQQVVRGDSAAYFCASSRRQGLEQYFGPGTRLTVT.

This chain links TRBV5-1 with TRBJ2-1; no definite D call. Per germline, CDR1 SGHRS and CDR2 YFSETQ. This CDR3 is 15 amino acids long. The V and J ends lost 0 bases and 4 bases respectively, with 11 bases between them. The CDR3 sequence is CASSLGTLGYNEQFF. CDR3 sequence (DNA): TGCGCCAGCAGCTTGGGAACCCTTGGTTACAATGAGCAGTTCTTC.

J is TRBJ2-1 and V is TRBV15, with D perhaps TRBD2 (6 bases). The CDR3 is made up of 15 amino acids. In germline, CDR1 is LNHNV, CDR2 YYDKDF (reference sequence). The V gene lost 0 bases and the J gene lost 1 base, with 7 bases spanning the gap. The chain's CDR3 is CATSRDSGSYNEQFF. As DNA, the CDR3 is TGTGCCACCAGCAGAGATAGCGGTTCCTACAATGAGCAGTTCTTC. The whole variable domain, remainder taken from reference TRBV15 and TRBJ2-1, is DAMVIQNPRYQVTQFGKPVTLSCSQTLNHNVMYWYQQKSSQAPKLLFHYYDKDFNNEADTPDNFQSRRPNTSFCFLDIRSPGLGDTAMYLCATSRDSGSYNEQFFGPGTRLTVL.

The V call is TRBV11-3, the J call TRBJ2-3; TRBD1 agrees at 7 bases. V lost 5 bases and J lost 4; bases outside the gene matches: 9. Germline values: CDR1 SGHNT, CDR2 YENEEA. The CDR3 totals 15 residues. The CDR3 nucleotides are TGTGCCAGCAGCGAACAGGGGTCTACTTCAGATACGCAGTATTTT. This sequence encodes CASSEQGSTSDTQYF.

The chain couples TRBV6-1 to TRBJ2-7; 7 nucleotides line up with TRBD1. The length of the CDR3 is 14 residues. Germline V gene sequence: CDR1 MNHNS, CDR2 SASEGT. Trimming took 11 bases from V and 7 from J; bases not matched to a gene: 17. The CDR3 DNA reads TGTGCCTCGGGGCGCGAGGGGGCCCACGGGGAGCAGTACTTC. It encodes CASGREGAHGEQYF.